The T cell receptor beta chain under discussion was sequenced for a study of T cell responses to AZD1222 COVID-19 vaccine. Whole-study results and caveats: Spike was spanned by vaccine-associated CD4 TCRs, with dominance at 160-218 and 743-854.

Second-dose recipients at about 4 or about 12 weeks were treated as one pooled group. The J segment lost 7 bases and the V segment lost 4 bases, leaving 14 bases of the junction unmatched. This CDR3 spans 17 amino acids. Germline CDR1 SGHRS, CDR2 YFSETQ. TCRdb's table, derived via immunoSEQ multiplex PCR, lists solely in-frame clones and lacks some. The sample records 90,000 to 130,000 clones, 70% to 90% being singletons. About this clone: Its specificity is not known.

The J gene is TRBJ1-6, the V gene TRBV5-1; 7 nucleotides align to TRBD1. The sequencing used peripheral blood, collected 28 days after the second AZD1222 dose. The TCR was taken from an adult who received the AZD1222 COVID-19 vaccine. CDR3 sequence: CASSNSGQSLGNSPLHF. Written as DNA, the CDR3 is TGCGCCAGCAGCAACTCGGGACAGAGCCTAGGAAATTCACCCCTCCACTTT.